The rows below give T cell receptor beta chains drawn from one sample of a study of neurological immune-mediated disorders. Via MiXCR, TCRdb re-called the 5' RACE reads, giving one row per CDR3 protein. The table records some 50,000 distinct CDR3 sequences, around 16% of them present only once. Sequenced: PBMCs. The receptors were gathered from a man aged 60 to 75 in good health. The CDR3 runs from the conserved cysteine through the conserved F or W. The D gene is left open where the match is weak.

v_call | d_call | cdr3_aa
TRBV7-8 | . | CASSLVKGSGNTIYF
TRBV28 | . | CASSPREGEVNQPQHF
TRBV20-1 | . | CSASPPPGLWTPISHEQFF
TRBV29-1 | . | CSVRRESYYEQYF
TRBV20-1 | . | CSAKPYGRQGIHNEQFF
TRBV15 | . | CATSRREPYNEQFF
TRBV29-1 | . | CSGKQGSNEQFF
TRBV5-1 | . | CASSLVGPSREQFF
TRBV7-2 | . | CASSSDRNTEAFF
TRBV11-3 | . | CASSLGGSGPYNEQFF
TRBV7-2 | . | CASRKGGFTGELFF
TRBV7-9 | . | CASSLVGTSSGANVLTF
TRBV29-1 | . | CSVGGGNQPQHF
TRBV7-8 | . | CASSWTDDQPQHF
TRBV24-1 | TRBD2 | CATSDPGTSGRVHEQFF
TRBV29-1 | TRBD2 | CSVEKREGGGELFF
TRBV3-1 | . | CASSQEEGRFVF
TRBV20-1 | TRBD1 | CSAQGQGGNEQFF
TRBV28 | TRBD1 | CASRGTGGSWGPQHF
TRBV11-2 | . | CASSSDRRDIQYF
TRBV28 | . | CASSLGQLNTEAFF
TRBV6-6 | TRBD2 | CASSYSGASGPYNEQFF
TRBV7-3 | TRBD2 | CASSLLGGAGGMGEQYF
TRBV29-1 | . | CSVEGIRNTGELFF
TRBV5-1 | TRBD1 | CASSLGTGGQPQHF
TRBV7-2 | TRBD2 | CASSLRLAGMETQYF
TRBV28 | . | CANRPDGYEQYF
TRBV10-2 | . | CASSDSSEGLGYTF
TRBV12-3/TRBV12-4 | . | CASSLQGSAQYF
TRBV20-1 | . | CSARGLAGPFYNEQFF
TRBV5-1 | . | CASSLDLYNEQFF
TRBV5-1 | . | CASRTEDSGNTIYF
TRBV29-1 | TRBD1 | CSVDPGQGIEQFF
TRBV20-1 | . | CSARDLRIRQGWGGYTF
TRBV27 | . | CASSPGYNEQYF
TRBV14 | . | CASSQSGLLFWTQYF
TRBV7-3 | TRBD1 | CASSPTGGYTEAFF